A selection of T cell receptor beta chains follows, all from one sample in a study of cytomegalovirus exposure and HLA in healthy donors. Repertoires were generated with immunoSEQ multiplex PCR, while TCRdb's copy carries only in-frame clones and drops some. The sample records over 150,000 clones, around 80% being singletons. The sequencing sample was made of PBMCs. Source of these receptors: a woman in her thirties in good health and CMV-seropositive. The CDR3 runs from the conserved cysteine through the conserved F or W. The order of the fields is V gene, D gene, clone size, J gene, CDR3 protein, CDR3 DNA. A D gene is named only where the DNA matches it firmly. Not every row has a clone size; where given, it reads once, few, many or a size class.

TRBV13,-,few,TRBJ1-1,CASSLDQALITEAFF,TGTGCCAGCAGCTTAGATCAGGCCCTAATCACTGAAGCTTTCTTT
TRBV27,TRBD1,few,TRBJ2-5,CASSGRQGARETQYF,TGTGCCAGCAGTGGCCGACAGGGGGCACGGGAGACCCAGTACTTC
TRBV18,-,-,TRBJ2-7,CASSQDLVNSYEQYF,TGTGCCAGCTCACAAGACCTAGTGAACTCCTACGAGCAGTACTTC
TRBV30,-,once,TRBJ1-2,CACRGILAGGYTF,TGTGCCTGTCGGGGGATCCTCGCGGGGGGCTACACCTTC
TRBV4-1,-,-,TRBJ1-4,CASSQVVTGQPGKLFF,TGCGCCAGCAGCCAAGTAGTGACAGGTCAACCTGGAAAACTGTTTTTT
TRBV28,-,-,TRBJ2-7,CASSFPGHAYEQYF,TGTGCCAGCAGTTTCCCGGGACACGCCTACGAGCAGTACTTC
TRBV4-3,TRBD2,-,TRBJ2-3,CASSLSISGKDTQYF,TGCGCCAGCAGCCTATCGATTAGCGGGAAAGATACGCAGTATTTT
TRBV20-1,-,-,TRBJ2-5,CSARERETQYF,TGCAGTGCTAGAGAGAGAGAGACCCAGTACTTC
TRBV9,TRBD2,-,TRBJ2-2,CASSVSSGREELFF,TGTGCCAGCAGCGTTTCTAGCGGGAGAGAGGAGCTGTTTTTT
TRBV11-2,-,-,TRBJ2-5,CASSSRADGGRETQYF,TGTGCCAGCAGCTCTCGGGCGGACGGGGGGCGGGAGACCCAGTACTTC
TRBV6-1,-,-,TRBJ2-2,CASSLQEGTGELFF,TGTGCCAGCAGTCTTCAGGAGGGGACCGGGGAGCTGTTTTTT
TRBV6-1,-,-,TRBJ2-1,CASSEPGFTNEQFF,TGTGCCAGCAGTGAACCGGGATTCACCAATGAGCAGTTCTTC
TRBV4-3,TRBD2,-,TRBJ2-7,CASSQEIGWEGTYEQYF,TGCGCCAGCAGCCAAGAAATTGGCTGGGAGGGAACCTACGAGCAGTACTTC
TRBV27,-,-,TRBJ1-1,CASSLRPAGDTEAFF,TGTGCCAGCAGTTTGCGGCCGGCGGGGGACACTGAAGCTTTCTTT
TRBV7-8,-,-,TRBJ1-4,CASSLAGQGNEKLFF,TGTGCCAGCAGCTTAGCTGGTCAGGGTAATGAAAAACTGTTTTTT
TRBV5-1,TRBD2,-,TRBJ2-5,CASARAGTSGQETQYF,TGCGCCAGCGCCCGGGCTGGGACTAGCGGCCAAGAGACCCAGTACTTC
TRBV6-5,-,once,TRBJ2-3,CASSYLATSTDTQYF,TGTGCCAGCAGTTACTTAGCGACTAGCACAGATACGCAGTATTTT
TRBV18,-,-,TRBJ2-1,CASSPHSGGEQFF,TGTGCCAGCTCACCACATTCAGGCGGGGAGCAGTTCTTC
TRBV4-1,TRBD2,-,TRBJ2-7,CASSQELRGSGYEQYF,TGCGCCAGCAGCCAAGAACTCCGCGGGAGTGGCTACGAGCAGTACTTC
TRBV9,TRBD2,once,TRBJ2-7,CASSVGSGSYEQYF,TGTGCCAGCAGCGTAGGCAGCGGGAGTTACGAGCAGTACTTC
TRBV11-2,-,-,TRBJ2-7,CASSPDTFSSYEQYF,TGTGCCAGCAGCCCGGACACTTTCAGCTCCTACGAGCAGTACTTC
TRBV6-5,TRBD2,-,TRBJ2-1,CASSPTSGSNNEQFF,TGTGCCAGCAGTCCAACTAGCGGGAGTAACAATGAGCAGTTCTTC
TRBV11-2,TRBD2,-,TRBJ2-3,CASSLIAGVSDTQYF,TGTGCCAGCAGCTTAATAGCGGGAGTTTCAGATACGCAGTATTTT
TRBV5-8,TRBD1,-,TRBJ2-1,CASSLDSGTGLYNEQFF,TGTGCCAGCAGCTTAGACTCCGGGACAGGGTTGTACAATGAGCAGTTCTTC
TRBV11-2,TRBD1,-,TRBJ1-2,CASSPGQGAGYTF,TGTGCCAGCAGCCCGGGACAGGGGGCCGGCTACACCTTC
TRBV7-2,-,-,TRBJ2-6,CASSLVGLSGANVLTF,TGTGCCAGCAGCTTAGTCGGACTATCTGGGGCCAACGTCCTGACTTTC
TRBV27,-,few,TRBJ2-2,CASSLYGVFSGSTGELFF,TGTGCCAGCAGTTTATACGGTGTTTTCAGCGGTTCCACCGGGGAGCTGTTTTTT
TRBV7-8,TRBD1,-,TRBJ2-7,CASSLRTGQNEQYF,TGTGCCAGCAGCCTCCGGACAGGTCAAAACGAGCAGTACTTC
TRBV19,TRBD1,-,TRBJ1-2,CASSRDRGNYGYTF,TGTGCCAGTAGTAGGGACAGGGGTAACTATGGCTACACCTTC
TRBV5-6,TRBD1,-,TRBJ1-2,CASSTTGYYGYTF,TGTGCCAGCAGCACGACAGGGTACTATGGCTACACCTTC
TRBV28,TRBD2,-,TRBJ2-7,CASSFLAGPSYEQYF,TGTGCCAGCAGTTTCCTAGCGGGACCTTCCTACGAGCAGTACTTC
TRBV4-2,TRBD2,-,TRBJ2-7,CASSQEEASGISYEQYF,TGTGCCAGCAGCCAAGAGGAAGCTAGCGGGATCTCCTACGAGCAGTACTTC
TRBV5-1,TRBD1,-,TRBJ1-1,CASSPGGANTEAFF,TGCGCCAGCAGCCCAGGGGGCGCGAACACTGAAGCTTTCTTT
TRBV4-1,TRBD1,-,TRBJ1-4,CASSRLGTDEKLFF,TGCGCCAGCAGCCGCCTAGGGACAGATGAAAAACTGTTTTTT
TRBV28,-,few,TRBJ2-7,CASSLVRVNEQYF,TGTGCCAGCAGTTTAGTCAGGGTCAACGAGCAGTACTTC
TRBV27,TRBD2,-,TRBJ2-7,CASSTSGRMGGHEQYF,TGTGCCAGCTCGACTAGCGGGAGGATGGGGGGACACGAGCAGTACTTC
TRBV6-5,-,few,TRBJ1-1,CASSYSRRLEAFF,TGTGCCAGCAGTTACTCGAGGCGGCTTGAAGCTTTCTTT
TRBV30,TRBD2,few,TRBJ2-3,CAWSVTIAGGTQYF,TGTGCCTGGAGTGTAACAATAGCGGGAGGGACGCAGTATTTT
TRBV25-1,-,-,TRBJ1-2,CASIPQNSSNYGYTF,TGTGCCAGCATCCCACAGAATTCCTCTAACTATGGCTACACCTTC
TRBV19,TRBD1,-,TRBJ1-2,CATDRGPNYGYTF,TGTGCCACGGACAGGGGGCCTAACTATGGCTACACCTTC
TRBV7-3,-,-,TRBJ2-2,CASSLTRTGELFF,TGTGCCAGCAGCTTAACACGGACCGGGGAGCTGTTTTTT
TRBV6-6,TRBD2,-,TRBJ2-3,CASTPTGPSGTDTQYF,TGTGCCAGCACCCCTACTGGGCCTAGCGGGACTGATACGCAGTATTTT
TRBV28,-,-,TRBJ2-7,CASHPSRGGFLEQYF,TGTGCCAGCCACCCCTCGAGGGGAGGCTTTCTAGAGCAGTACTTC
TRBV28,TRBD1,-,TRBJ2-7,CASSSPDRGPKLSYEQYF,TGTGCCAGCAGTTCACCTGACAGGGGCCCAAAGCTTTCCTACGAGCAGTACTTC
TRBV6-5,-,few,TRBJ1-4,CASSAGTVYEKLFF,TGTGCCAGCAGTGCCGGGACTGTCTATGAAAAACTGTTTTTT
TRBV11-2,-,-,TRBJ1-1,CASSSLGGGGTEAFF,TGTGCCAGCAGCTCTTTGGGGGGAGGCGGGACTGAAGCTTTCTTT
TRBV21-1,-,-,TRBJ2-7,CASSTRTGWNYEQYF,TGTGCCAGCAGCACCAGGACAGGGTGGAACTACGAGCAGTACTTC
TRBV4-1,TRBD1,-,TRBJ2-7,CASSQNAGQGPSYEQYF,TGCGCCAGCAGCCAAAACGCGGGACAGGGACCTTCCTACGAGCAGTACTTC
TRBV19,TRBD1,-,TRBJ1-5,CASSIHRGPNQPQHF,TGTGCCAGTAGTATCCACAGGGGCCCAAATCAGCCCCAGCATTTT